This T cell receptor (beta chain) was captured by sequencing in a study of T cell changes during pregnancy in multiple sclerosis. This table comes from immunoSEQ multiplex PCR, and its TCRdb copy is limited to in-frame clones, with some not included. The sample consists of tens of thousands of clones, roughly 90% of them appearing once. This CDR3 contains 15 residues. Germline lookup yields CDR1 SGHVS and CDR2 FQNEAQ. Trimming removed 1 base from V and 4 bases from J, with 10 bases in between. The chain combines TRBV7-8 with TRBJ1-4; D is ambiguous. This sequence was found in a female donor in good health, enrolled as a control in a pregnancy study. The sequencing used peripheral blood, collected after pregnancy. CDR3 residues: CASSLEGGLNEKLFF. CDR3 coding DNA: TGTGCCAGCAGCTTAGAAGGTGGACTTAATGAAAAACTGTTTTTT.